These 9 T cell receptor beta chains originate from one sample sequenced in a study of T cell changes during pregnancy in multiple sclerosis. Data came from immunoSEQ multiplex PCR; TCRdb stores just in-frame clones and leaves some out. Here the sample spans approximately 70,000 clones, around nine tenths being singletons. This specimen consisted of CD4+ T cells from peripheral blood mononuclear cells, obtained before pregnancy. The receptor set was obtained from a female donor with multiple sclerosis, enrolled in a pregnancy study.

The rearrangement uses TRBV5-1 and TRBJ2-3; 8 bases are shared with TRBD1. The CDR3 loop spans 16 amino acids. Germline values: CDR1 SGHRS, CDR2 YFSETQ. After removal of 2 bases from V and 2 bases from J, the junction contained 7 bases not matched to a gene. The CDR3 here is CASSFGDRKNTDTQYF. In DNA form, the CDR3 reads TGCGCCAGCAGCTTCGGGGACAGGAAGAACACAGATACGCAGTATTTT.

The rearrangement uses TRBV4-1 and TRBJ2-2, with D possibly matching TRBD1 (6 bases). The CDR3 consists of 15 residues. From germline, CDR1 is MGHRA and CDR2 YSYEKL. V was clipped by 1 base and J by 7 bases, with 13 bases between them. The CDR3: CASSQGVKGHGELFF. As DNA, the CDR3 is TGCGCCAGCAGCCAAGGGGTCAAGGGACACGGGGAGCTGTTTTTT.

V and J are TRBV7-8 and TRBJ2-3; D unresolved. V shed 1 base and J shed 2 bases, with 13 bases lying between them. Germline V gives CDR1 SGHVS, CDR2 FQNEAQ. The CDR3 spans 16 residues. CDR3 DNA: TGTGCCAGCAGCTTAGGTTTTGTTTCTACCACAGATACGCAGTATTTT. It yields the protein CASSLGFVSTTDTQYF.

The V gene is TRBV5-3, the J gene TRBJ1-2; D is ambiguous. TRBV5-3 is designated an ORF whose function remains uncertain. V was pared by 4 bases and J by 9 bases, with 19 bases between. The CDR3 runs 14 residues. This CDR3 reads CARSGLRVRCCYTF. The CDR3 nucleotides are TGTGCCAGAAGCGGGTTGAGGGTCAGATGCTGCTACACCTTC.

The genes are TRBV18 and TRBJ1-6; D uncertain. The germline CDR1 and CDR2 sequences are KGHSH and LQKENI. V dropped 2 bases and J dropped 7 bases, with 6 bases sitting between them. This CDR3 is built from 13 residues. The CDR3 spells CASSPVRNSPLHF. DNA for the CDR3: TGTGCCAGCTCACCAGTCAGGAATTCACCCCTCCACTTT. Full variable domain (missing parts from reference TRBV18 and TRBJ1-6): NAGVMQNPRHLVRRRGQEARLRCSPMKGHSHVYWYRQLPEEGLKFMVYLQKENIIDESGMPKERFSAEFPKEGPSILRIQQVVRGDSAAYFCASSPVRNSPLHFGNGTRLTVT.

J is TRBJ2-7 and V is TRBV11-2; 8 bases are shared with TRBD1. Germline CDR1 SGHAT, CDR2 FQNNGV. The CDR3 extends over 16 amino acids. J lost 3 bases, V lost 1 base, and 8 bases had no gene match. CDR3 in amino acids: CASSLGSRDRGYEQYF. CDR3 nucleotides: TGTGCCAGCAGCTTAGGGTCCAGAGACAGGGGCTACGAGCAGTACTTC. Full variable domain (missing parts from reference TRBV11-2 and TRBJ2-7): EAGVAQSPRYKIIEKRQSVAFWCNPISGHATLYWYQQILGQGPKLLIQFQNNGVVDDSQLPKDRFSAERLKGVDSTLKIQPAKLEDSAVYLCASSLGSRDRGYEQYFGPGTRLTVT.

The genes are TRBV19 and TRBJ2-7, with D maybe TRBD1 (6 bases). The CDR3 covers 13 residues. Germline V lookup: CDR1 LNHDA, CDR2 SQIVND (reference sequence). Trimming stripped 3 bases from V and 1 base from J, with 7 bases between. As DNA, the CDR3 is TGTGCCAGTAGTATGGACAGATCCTACGAGCAGTACTTC. It yields the protein CASSMDRSYEQYF.

The V call is TRBV7-2, the J call TRBJ2-2; 8 bases match TRBD2. With 5 bases clipped from V and 5 bases from J, the junction kept 10 bases outside the gene matches. Germline CDR1 is SGHTA and CDR2 is FQGNSA. The CDR3 consists of 16 residues. DNA of the CDR3: TGTGCCAGCAGCCCTAAAGGGACTAGTGGGACCGGGGAGCTGTTTTTT. Its protein is CASSPKGTSGTGELFF.

The chain links TRBV28 to TRBJ2-7; 7 nucleotides align to TRBD1. The CDR3 is 14 residues long. The junction had 7 bases not matched to a gene; V was cut back by 5 bases and J by 3 bases. Germline lookup yields CDR1 MDHEN and CDR2 SYDVKM. The CDR3 here is CASSLPGQSYEQYF. The CDR3 DNA follows: TGTGCCAGCAGTCTTCCGGGACAGAGCTACGAGCAGTACTTC.